This T cell receptor beta chain came from a study of graft-versus-host responses after intestinal transplantation. Method: immunoSEQ multiplex PCR; TCRdb's copy keeps in-frame clones and lacks some. There are about 99,000 clones in the sample; 80% to 95% occur only once, and about 0.072% lies in the top ten. This CDR3 has 14 residues. Germline CDR1 is LNHDA and CDR2 is SQIVND (reference sequence). V dropped 2 bases and J dropped 2 bases, with 8 bases sitting between them. Remarks on this clone: Antigen: not known.

The chain links TRBV19 to TRBJ2-3, with D possibly TRBD1 on 6 matching bases. The clonotype originates from a human donor who was the organ donor for an intestinal transplant. This specimen was unstimulated CD8+ T cells sorted from spleen or lymph node cells, taken before transplant. CDR3 sequence: CASSIRGFTDTQYF. CDR3 sequence (DNA): TGTGCCAGTAGTATAAGGGGGTTCACAGATACGCAGTATTTT.